The 8 T cell receptor beta chains below all came from one sample that was sequenced in a study of shared clonotypes between healthy human individuals. Repertoires were generated with immunoSEQ multiplex PCR, while TCRdb's copy carries only in-frame clones and drops some. Of 2 million to 2.5 million clones listed, 90% to 95% were seen once; the top ten hold around 1.7%. Naive CD8 isolation took CD45RO-negative cells positively selected for CCR7 and excluded terminally differentiated effector memory CD45RA+ cells. Sequencing was performed on naive CD8+ T cells from PBMCs. The receptors stem from a man between 18 and 35 years old in good health. Some clones in this sample may be carry-over from other donors' samples.

A single count supports this clone. The chain uses TRBV28 and TRBJ1-5, with TRBD1 as a possible D gene (6 bases). Trimming removed 5 bases from V and 7 bases from J, with 15 bases in between. This CDR3 region has 14 residues. The germline V gene has CDR1 MDHEN and CDR2 SYDVKM. CDR3 amino acids: CASSEGGAAQPQHF. The CDR3 bases are TGTGCCAGCAGTGAGGGGGGCGCCGCGCAGCCCCAGCATTTT.

Only one count was recorded for this clone. CDR3 DNA sequence: TGTGCCAGCAGCGTAGCTACTGCTAGCGCCAACACCGGGGAGCTGTTTTTT. It translates to CASSVATASANTGELFF. The chain joins TRBV9 to TRBJ2-2; D perhaps matches TRBD2 (6 bases). Germline V gene sequence: CDR1 SGDLS, CDR2 YYNGEE. This CDR3 region has 17 residues. Deletions cut 0 bases from V and 2 bases from J, with 14 bases between.

J is TRBJ2-7 and V is TRBV27; 9 positions match TRBD2. CDR1 is MNHEY, CDR2 SMNVEV, per germline (reference sequence). Germline trimming cut 10 bases from V and 4 bases from J; bases unmatched to any gene: 8. The CDR3 spans 13 residues. Here the CDR3 reads CAKARLAVYEQYF. CDR3 nucleotides: TGTGCCAAGGCTCGACTAGCGGTTTACGAGCAGTACTTC.

The rearrangement links TRBV6-5 to TRBJ2-3; no definite D call. V was clipped by 4 bases and J by 4 bases, with 18 bases between them. The CDR3 sequence is 16 residues long. Germline V CDR1 and CDR2: MNHEY, SVGAGI. The DNA for the CDR3 is TGTGCCAGCAGTTCCCCGGGTCGCCCTGGGTCAGATACGCAGTATTTT. Translation: CASSSPGRPGSDTQYF.

CDR3 amino acids: CASSFSVGGSSYNEQFF. CDR3 bases: TGTGCCAGCAGCTTTTCCGTGGGAGGAAGCTCCTACAATGAGCAGTTCTTC. This chain connects TRBV7-3 to TRBJ2-1; D perhaps matches TRBD2 (6 bases). There are 17 residues in the CDR3. V was clipped by 3 bases and J by 0 bases, with 15 bases between them. Germline V gives CDR1 SGHTA, CDR2 FQGTGA.

The rearrangement joins TRBV7-2 to TRBJ2-7; the match to TRBD1 covers 7 bases. J lost 1 base, V lost 5 bases, and 11 bases had no gene match. The CDR3 covers 16 residues. Germline lookup yields CDR1 SGHTA and CDR2 FQGNSA. This CDR3 reads CASSQGVEPPSYEQYF. As DNA, the CDR3 is TGTGCCAGCAGCCAGGGGGTGGAGCCACCTTCCTACGAGCAGTACTTC.

V is TRBV2 and J is TRBJ1-2; 7 bases align to TRBD1. V dropped 3 bases and J dropped 2; count of bases not matched to a gene: 3. This CDR3 is built from 14 residues. Germline lookup yields CDR1 SNHLY and CDR2 FYNNEI. CDR3 sequence reads: CASSDLDRNYGYTF. The CDR3 nucleotides read TGTGCCAGCAGTGACCTGGACAGGAACTATGGCTACACCTTC.

The chain carries TRBV9 and TRBJ2-3; the match to TRBD2 covers 7 bases. The junction had 9 bases not matched to a gene; V was cut back by 4 bases and J by 4 bases. CDR3 length equals 15 residues. CDR1 and CDR2 from the germline V gene are SGDLS and YYNGEE. This chain's CDR3 is CASSIGASGADTQYF. CDR3 nucleotides: TGTGCCAGCAGCATAGGGGCTAGCGGAGCAGATACGCAGTATTTT.